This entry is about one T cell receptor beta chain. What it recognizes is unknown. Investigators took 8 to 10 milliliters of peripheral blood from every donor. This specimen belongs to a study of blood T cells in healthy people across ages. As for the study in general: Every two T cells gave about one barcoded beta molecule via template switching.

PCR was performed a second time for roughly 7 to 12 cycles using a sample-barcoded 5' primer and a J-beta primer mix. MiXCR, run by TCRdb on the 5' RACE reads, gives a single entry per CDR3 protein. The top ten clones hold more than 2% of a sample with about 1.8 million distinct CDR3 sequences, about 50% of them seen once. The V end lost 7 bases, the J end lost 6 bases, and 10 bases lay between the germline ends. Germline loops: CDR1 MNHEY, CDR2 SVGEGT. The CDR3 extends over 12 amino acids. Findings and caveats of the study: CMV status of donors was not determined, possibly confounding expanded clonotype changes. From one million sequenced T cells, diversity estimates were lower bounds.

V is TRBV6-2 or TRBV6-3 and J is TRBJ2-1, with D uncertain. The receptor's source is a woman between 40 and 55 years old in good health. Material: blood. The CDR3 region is CASTLALNEQFF. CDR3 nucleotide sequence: TGTGCCAGCACCCTTGCGCTCAATGAGCAGTTCTTC.